The clone carrying this T cell receptor (beta chain) came up a few times. Amplified material comprised TCR beta CDR3 regions derived from RNA transcripts. An opening RT-PCR round employed HTBI primers and preceded a second-round multiplex PCR. One entry per CDR3 protein, called by TCRdb with MiXCR from the multiplex PCR reads. This sample carries almost 750,000 distinct CDR3 sequences, roughly 41% of them seen once, and the ten largest clones take 35% to 55%. In this cohort, patients with other autoimmune diseases, uncontrolled infections, pregnancy or lactation were excluded. The CDR3 has 15 residues. CDR1 is LNHDA and CDR2 is SQIVND in the germline V gene (reference sequence). V was trimmed by 3 bases and J by 4 bases, leaving 15 bases between them. This specimen comes from a study of Graves' ophthalmopathy and Graves' hyperthyroidism. Across the whole study: Peripheral blood samples were taken at initial diagnosis, before any treatment.

The chain recombines TRBV19 with TRBJ1-2, with D hard to call. The sequence was obtained from an adult man with Graves' ophthalmopathy. The sample comprised peripheral blood. The CDR3 nucleotides are TGTGCCAGTAGTATCGAGAGGACGGCGGGCTATGGCTACACCTTC. Translated: CASSIERTAGYGYTF.